Shown below are 21 T cell receptor beta chains from a single sample sequenced in a study of a mutant IDH1 vaccine in newly diagnosed glioma. Regarding time point: week 11, during vaccination. Doses of 300 ug of mutant IDH1 20-mer peptide were given with topical imiquimod. The antigens for these receptors are not known. The data were produced by immunoSEQ multiplex PCR, yet TCRdb's version contains in-frame clones alone and is incomplete. The repertoire holds some 26,000 clones, with 60% to 75% as singletons. The sample was peripheral blood mononuclear cells (PBMCs), taken from a glioma patient whose treatment included an IDH1 peptide vaccine. The receptor set was obtained from a young man with glioma. Some clones in this sample may be carry-over from other donors' samples.

V and J are TRBV15 and TRBJ1-1, with 7 bases matching TRBD1. Germline assignment: CDR1 LNHNV and CDR2 YYDKDF (reference sequence). Trimming cost V 5 bases and J 1 base; bases outside gene matches: 7. The CDR3 extends over 15 amino acids. CDR3 nucleotides: TGTGCCACCAGCGTTAGACAGGGAACGAACACTGAAGCTTTCTTT. The encoded protein is CATSVRQGTNTEAFF. The full variable domain, rest sourced from reference TRBV15 and TRBJ1-1, is DAMVIQNPRYQVTQFGKPVTLSCSQTLNHNVMYWYQQKSSQAPKLLFHYYDKDFNNEADTPDNFQSRRPNTSFCFLDIRSPGLGDTAMYLCATSVRQGTNTEAFFGQGTRLTVV.

This chain joins TRBV4-1 and TRBJ1-5, with D unresolved. Trimming shortened V by 5 bases and J by 0 bases, and 11 bases separated the two germline ends. The CDR3 runs 15 residues. In germline, CDR1 is MGHRA, CDR2 YSYEKL. CDR3 sequence: CASSIRGLSNQPQHF. The CDR3 nucleotides read TGCGCCAGCAGCATCCGTGGCCTTAGCAATCAGCCCCAGCATTTT.

The chain employs TRBV27 and TRBJ2-6, with TRBD1 as a possible D gene (6 bases). The CDR3 is 17 residues long. V dropped 4 bases and J dropped 2 bases, with 15 bases sitting between them. CDR1 and CDR2 from the germline V gene are MNHEY and SMNVEV (reference sequence). The CDR3 is CASSSGAAFPGANVLTF. The CDR3 DNA is TGTGCCAGCAGTTCAGGGGCGGCTTTCCCTGGGGCCAACGTCCTGACTTTC.

The V and J genes are TRBV4-3 and TRBJ2-3; TRBD1 might be the D (5 bases). The CDR3 has 15 residues. Trimming left V 0 bases short and J 3 bases short, with 10 bases between. From germline, CDR1 is LGHNA and CDR2 YSLEER. The CDR3, as DNA: TGCGCCAGCAGCCAAGATCGACAGTCGACAGATACGCAGTATTTT. Translation: CASSQDRQSTDTQYF.

The CDR3 loop reads CASSLGTPPRGQFF. In DNA form, the CDR3 reads TGTGCCAGCAGCTTAGGGACACCACCCCGGGGGCAGTTCTTC. The chain combines TRBV7-9 with TRBJ2-1; D may be TRBD1 or TRBD2 (5 bases each). Germline CDR1 SEHNR, CDR2 FQNEAQ (reference sequence). This CDR3 region has 14 residues. V was trimmed by 1 base and J by 12 bases, leaving 16 bases between them.

The chain joins TRBV27 to TRBJ2-7, with D perhaps matching TRBD2 (5 bases). Looked up from germline, CDR1 is MNHEY and CDR2 is SMNVEV (reference sequence). There are 13 residues in the CDR3. Trimming stripped 3 bases from V and 2 bases from J, with 8 bases between. CDR3: CASSFRGTYEQYF. The CDR3 DNA follows: TGTGCCAGCAGTTTCCGGGGAACCTACGAGCAGTACTTC.

This clone has more than one count but fewer than ten. J is TRBJ1-1 and V is TRBV30; tentatively, D is TRBD1 (5 bases). There are 11 residues in the CDR3. Germline CDR1 and CDR2: GTSNPN and SVGIG (reference sequence). The V end was cut by 5 bases, the J end by 5 bases, with 9 bases between. In DNA, the CDR3 is TGTGCCTGGGCTGGGGGGACTGAAGCTTTCTTT. The encoded protein is CAWAGGTEAFF.

The chain uses TRBV10-1 and TRBJ1-1, with D unclear. CDR1 WNHNN and CDR2 SYGVQD come from the germline V gene (reference sequence). Trimming shortened V by 4 bases and J by 4 bases, and 7 bases separated the two germline ends. The CDR3 is 12 amino acids. CDR3 coding DNA: TGCGCCAGCAGTGTAGCGGTCACTGAAGCTTTCTTT. Its translation is CASSVAVTEAFF.

This clone was found a few times. The V call is TRBV6-5, the J call TRBJ1-5, with a possible D match to TRBD1 (6 bases). Germline assignment: CDR1 MNHEY and CDR2 SVGAGI. The CDR3 covers 12 residues. Trimming pared 7 bases from V and 6 bases from J, leaving 10 bases between. The CDR3 is CASKTGSQPQHF. As DNA, the CDR3 is TGTGCCAGCAAAACAGGGAGTCAGCCCCAGCATTTT.

The chain couples TRBV5-6 to TRBJ1-2, with a weak D call TRBD1 (5 bases). The germline CDR1 and CDR2 sequences are SGHDT and YYEEEE. The CDR3 sequence is 18 residues long. V lost 1 base, J lost 3 bases, and 22 bases lay in between. In nucleotides, the CDR3 is TGTGCCAGCAGCTTGCTTGGAGGGGCGGGGCCCAGGGACTATGGCTACACCTTC. Protein sequence: CASSLLGGAGPRDYGYTF.

The rearrangement uses TRBV6-5 and TRBJ1-6, with 7 bases aligning to TRBD1. V trimming: 4 bases; J trimming: 10 bases; junction bases outside the gene matches: 10. The CDR3 has 15 residues. Germline V lookup: CDR1 MNHEY, CDR2 SVGAGI. The DNA of the CDR3 is TGTGCCAGCAGTTTACTCGGATCAGGGGGATCACCCCTCCACTTT. The encoded protein is CASSLLGSGGSPLHF.

CDR3 DNA sequence: TGTGCCAGCAGCTTAGGACAGGGCCCTGGCTACACCTTC. It translates to CASSLGQGPGYTF. V usage is TRBV7-9 and J usage is TRBJ1-2; 7 bases align to TRBD1. CDR1 and CDR2 from the germline V gene are SEHNR and FQNEAQ (reference sequence). The CDR3 contains 13 residues. Trimming took 1 base from V and 7 from J; bases not matched to a gene: 3.

In nucleotides, the CDR3 is TGTGCCAGCAGTTTTTTTGACAGGGGGCTATTCGGCTACACCTTC. This translates into CASSFFDRGLFGYTF. J is TRBJ1-2 and V is TRBV6-1, with 10 bases that match TRBD1. The CDR3 totals 15 residues. In germline, CDR1 is MNHNS, CDR2 SASEGT. J lost 8 bases, V lost 5 bases, and 11 bases had no gene match.

The chain links TRBV30 to TRBJ2-2; 10 bases agree with TRBD1. V shed 3 bases, J shed 6 bases, and the junction held 4 bases outside the gene matches. The CDR3 contains 14 residues. The germline CDR1 and CDR2 sequences are GTSNPN and SVGIG (reference sequence). This CDR3 reads CAWSVDRGAGELFF. The CDR3 nucleotides read TGTGCCTGGAGCGTGGACAGGGGGGCCGGGGAGCTGTTTTTT.

The chain combines TRBV6-6 with TRBJ1-5; D is undetermined. V shed 5 bases and J shed 2 bases, with 4 bases lying between them. This CDR3 contains 12 residues. Germline V gene sequence: CDR1 MNHNY, CDR2 SVGAGI (reference sequence). The CDR3 DNA reads as TGTGCCAGCAGTGCCGGCAATCAGCCCCAGCATTTT. This codes for CASSAGNQPQHF.

The V gene is TRBV18, the J gene TRBJ1-6; possibly TRBD1 for D (5 bases). V gave up 0 bases and J gave up 9 bases, with 15 bases separating them. This CDR3 is 16 amino acids long. CDR1 KGHSH and CDR2 LQKENI come from the germline V gene. DNA of the CDR3: TGTGCCAGCTCACCACCGCGACGGGGCCGGGGTTCACCCCTCCACTTT. Protein sequence: CASSPPRRGRGSPLHF.

This clone was found a few times. The V gene is TRBV19, the J gene TRBJ1-1; TRBD1 matches 9 bases. J gave up 5 bases and V 7 bases, and 5 bases lay outside the gene matches. This CDR3 spans 13 amino acids. The germline CDR1 and CDR2 sequences are LNHDA and SQIVND (reference sequence). CDR3 in amino acids: CASNHRGLTEAFF. The CDR3 DNA reads TGTGCCAGTAACCACAGGGGGCTGACTGAAGCTTTCTTT.

V gene TRBV27 combines with J gene TRBJ2-1; the D is unclear. This CDR3 spans 15 amino acids. V lost 2 bases and J 3 bases, leaving 11 bases between the germline ends. Germline V gene data show CDR1 as MNHEY and CDR2 as SMNVEV (reference sequence). CDR3: CASSLVASLYNEQFF. CDR3 bases: TGTGCCAGCAGTTTAGTAGCCAGCCTCTACAATGAGCAGTTCTTC.

This clone was observed a handful of times. The DNA for the CDR3 is TGTGCCAGCAGTTACATTACACGGACAGGGCACTATGGCTACACCTTC. Protein: CASSYITRTGHYGYTF. This rearrangement joins TRBV6-5 to TRBJ1-2, with 8 bases matching TRBD1. The CDR3 covers 16 residues. Germline assignment: CDR1 MNHEY and CDR2 SVGAGI. The J segment lost 3 bases and the V segment lost 2 bases, leaving 8 bases of the junction unmatched.

The chain is built from TRBV18 and TRBJ1-4; D not resolved. Trimming took off 3 bases at V and 0 bases at J, with 11 bases between the two ends. Germline loops: CDR1 KGHSH, CDR2 LQKENI. This CDR3 is built from 16 residues. The CDR3: CASSPEGATTNEKLFF. Written as DNA, the CDR3 is TGTGCCAGCTCACCTGAAGGAGCAACAACTAATGAAAAACTGTTTTTT.

This chain links TRBV7-6 with TRBJ1-2, with 11 bases fitting TRBD1. From germline, CDR1 is SGHVS and CDR2 FNYEAQ. The CDR3 is 16 residues long. V shed 1 base and J 7 bases; nucleotides not matched to a gene: 8. In DNA, the CDR3 is TGTGCCAGCAGCTTAGGGACAGGGGGCACTATCGGTGGCTACACCTTC. Translation: CASSLGTGGTIGGYTF.